Shown below are 22 T cell receptor beta chains from a single sample sequenced in a study of T cells in Graves' hyperthyroidism and ophthalmopathy. Amplification of TCR beta CDR3 regions used RNA as the template. First-round RT-PCR with HTBI primers amplified the TCR CDR3 region. MiXCR, applied by TCRdb to the multiplex PCR reads, yields one record per CDR3 protein. The data show 280,000 or so distinct CDR3 sequences, roughly 15% seen once. Source material: blood. The receptors derive from a woman between 45 and 65 years old with Graves' hyperthyroidism that later progressed to Graves' ophthalmopathy.

This clonotype showed up just a few times. This sequence joins TRBV6-1 and TRBJ2-5; D possibly corresponds to TRBD2 (5 bases). The CDR3 runs to 13 residues. Trimming left V 2 bases short and J 4 bases short, with 8 bases between. Looked up from germline, CDR1 is MNHNS and CDR2 is SASEGT. In nucleotides, the CDR3 is TGTGCCAGCAGTGAACTAGCTCTAGAGACCCAGTACTTC. As protein: CASSELALETQYF.

This clonotype was detected ten times or more. V is TRBV28 and J is TRBJ2-7, with 9 positions matching TRBD2. The trim removed 3 bases at V and 5 bases at J, leaving 23 bases unmatched. This CDR3 region has 20 residues. In germline, CDR1 is MDHEN, CDR2 SYDVKM. CDR3 sequence (DNA): TGTGCCAGCAGTTTCGATCGGGACCCCGCGGCGGGAGGGAATTCCGACGAGCAGTACTTC. It translates to CASSFDRDPAAGGNSDEQYF.

The chain joins TRBV12-5 to TRBJ1-1, with D unresolved. The CDR3 loop spans 15 amino acids. With 9 bases removed from V and 7 bases from J, the gap between germline ends came to 24 bases. Germline V CDR1 and CDR2: LGHNT, FRNRAP. The CDR3 DNA reads TGTGCTAGCTCCAGACGCGGACGGCCCGGTGGTGAAGCTTTCTTT. The encoded protein is CASSRRGRPGGEAFF. Drawing the rest from reference TRBV12-5 and TRBJ1-1, the complete variable domain is DARVTQTPRHKVTEMGQEVTMRCQPILGHNTVFWYRQTMMQGLELLAYFRNRAPLDDSGMPKDRFSAEMPDATLATLKIQPSEPRDSAVYFCASSRRGRPGGEAFFGQGTRLTVV.

This clonotype was observed many times. The chain employs TRBV7-2 and TRBJ2-3, with a weak D call TRBD2 (5 bases). From germline, CDR1 is SGHTA and CDR2 FQGNSA. Trimming removed 4 bases from V and 0 bases from J, with 14 bases in between. This CDR3 is 16 amino acids long. CDR3 coding DNA: TGTGCCAGCAGCTCCAAAGCGGATACTAGCACAGATACGCAGTATTTT. Protein product: CASSSKADTSTDTQYF.

This clonotype was seen repeatedly, ten times or more. The chain employs TRBV6-1 and TRBJ2-4; 9 bases are shared with TRBD1. Trimming at V came to 7 bases and at J to 9 bases, leaving 10 bases not matched to a gene. The CDR3 extends over 14 amino acids. Germline V gene lookup returns CDR1 MNHNS and CDR2 SASEGT. The CDR3 spells CASTPGQGTRIQYF. The CDR3 nucleotides are TGTGCCAGCACCCCGGGACAGGGTACACGCATTCAGTACTTC.

This clonotype showed up just a few times. The V call is TRBV6-1, the J call TRBJ2-7; perhaps TRBD2 as D (5 bases). CDR1 is MNHNS and CDR2 is SASEGT in the germline V gene. The CDR3 totals 15 residues. Trimming removed 8 bases from V and 0 bases from J, with 17 bases in between. The CDR3 here is CASGLIRETSYEQYF. The CDR3 DNA reads as TGTGCCAGCGGTTTAATCCGGGAAACCTCCTACGAGCAGTACTTC.

This clonotype was detected a few times. This rearrangement joins TRBV5-1 to TRBJ1-1; D gene uncertain. Trimming cost V 3 bases and J 4 bases, with 16 bases left between them. The CDR3 spans 15 residues. Germline CDR1 and CDR2: SGHRS and YFSETQ. CDR3 sequence reads: CASSSSFYSSTEAFF. CDR3 DNA: TGCGCCAGCAGCTCCTCCTTTTACAGTAGCACTGAAGCTTTCTTT.

In this sample, this clonotype turned up a few times. The chain is built from TRBV2 and TRBJ1-5; no firm D call. V was shortened by 6 bases and J by 6 bases, with 12 bases between the two germline ends. This CDR3 contains 13 residues. Germline V lookup: CDR1 SNHLY, CDR2 FYNNEI. The DNA of the CDR3 is TGTGCCAGCAGCCGGGAGCTTGGTCAGCCCCAGCATTTT. As protein: CASSRELGQPQHF.

CDR3 sequence reads: CASSIGVAEIQETQYF. The CDR3 coding sequence is TGTGCCAGTAGTATCGGAGTAGCGGAGATCCAAGAGACCCAGTACTTC. The V gene is TRBV19, the J gene TRBJ2-5; D is perhaps TRBD2 (6 bases). From germline, CDR1 is LNHDA and CDR2 SQIVND (reference sequence). The CDR3 runs to 16 residues. The germline V and J ends were trimmed by 3 bases and 1 base, with 15 bases remaining between them. The whole variable domain, filled in from reference TRBV19 and TRBJ2-5, reads DGGITQSPKYLFRKEGQNVTLSCEQNLNHDAMYWYRQDPGQGLRLIYYSQIVNDFQKGDIAEGYSVSREKKESFPLTVTSAQKNPTAFYLCASSIGVAEIQETQYFGPGTRLLVL.

CDR3 amino acids: CASSIRGLAGERSADTQYF. Written as DNA, the CDR3 is TGTGCCAGTAGTATTCGTGGACTAGCGGGAGAAAGGAGCGCAGATACGCAGTATTTT. The J gene is TRBJ2-3, the V gene TRBV19; 13 positions agree with TRBD2. Germline V gene sequence: CDR1 LNHDA, CDR2 SQIVND (reference sequence). V trimming: 3 bases; J trimming: 4 bases; junction bases outside the gene matches: 13. CDR3 length equals 19 residues.

At least ten counts were recorded for this clonotype. The chain joins TRBV5-1 to TRBJ1-1; possibly TRBD1 for D (5 bases). There are 16 residues in the CDR3. Germline loops: CDR1 SGHRS, CDR2 YFSETQ. V was trimmed by 5 bases and J by 4 bases, leaving 21 bases between them. The DNA of the CDR3 is TGCGCCAGCAGGATTGGGGGTTTAGCGGGAGGCACTGAAGCTTTCTTT. Translating gives CASRIGGLAGGTEAFF.

This clonotype has more than one count but fewer than ten. The chain is built from TRBV14 and TRBJ1-2; TRBD1 agrees at 7 bases. CDR1 is SGHDN and CDR2 is FVKESK in the germline V gene. V lost 3 bases to trimming and J lost 10 bases; unmatched junction nucleotides: 8. The CDR3 sequence is 13 residues long. This chain's CDR3 is CASSQARGGDYTF. The DNA for the CDR3 is TGTGCCAGCAGCCAGGCCAGGGGGGGTGACTACACCTTC.

Comment on this clonotype: A much larger clone is a single base away; this may be a read error. The chain joins TRBV29-1 to TRBJ1-1, with D unresolved. The CDR3 runs 11 residues. The germline V gene encodes CDR1 SQVTM and CDR2 ANQGSEA. The CDR3 loop is CGVEVGTEAFF. CDR3 DNA: TGCGGCGTTGAGGTGGGCACTGAAGCTTTCTTT. The full variable domain, completed using reference TRBV29-1 and TRBJ1-1, is SAVISQKPSRDICQRGTSLTIQCQVDSQVTMMFWYRQQPGQSLTLIATANQGSEATYESGFVIDKFPISRPNLTFSTLTVSNMSPEDSSIYLCGVEVGTEAFFGQGTRLTVV.

This clonotype was detected a few times. CDR3 amino acids: CASRLGTGRGTPLHF. For the CDR3, the DNA is TGTGCCAGCAGACTGGGCACAGGGAGGGGAACACCCCTCCACTTT. The chain couples TRBV5-4 to TRBJ1-6; D is possibly TRBD1 (6 bases). This CDR3 has 15 residues. V gave up 5 bases and J gave up 11 bases, with 20 bases separating them. CDR1 SGHNT and CDR2 YYREEE come from the germline V gene (reference sequence).

This clonotype has at least ten counts. The V call is TRBV2, the J call TRBJ2-2; D gene ambiguous. Trimming took 5 bases from V and 5 from J, leaving 9 bases between them. There are 13 residues in the CDR3. Germline loops: CDR1 SNHLY, CDR2 FYNNEI. The CDR3 nucleotides are TGTGCCAGCAGTAACGAGAATACCGGGGAGCTGTTTTTT. Protein sequence: CASSNENTGELFF.

This clonotype showed up many times. V and J are TRBV24-1 and TRBJ1-1; perhaps TRBD1 as D (5 bases). The CDR3 runs to 14 residues. Per germline, CDR1 KGHDR and CDR2 SFDVKD. Between the trimmed V and J ends, which lost 4 bases and 4 bases, there was a span of 12 bases. The CDR3 coding sequence is TGTGCCACCAGTGAAAGGGACCGACCCACTGAAGCTTTCTTT. This codes for CATSERDRPTEAFF.

This clonotype was seen more than once but under ten times. The chain combines TRBV9 with TRBJ1-6; D is perhaps TRBD1 (6 bases). Deletions cut 3 bases from V and 6 bases from J, with 16 bases between. From germline, CDR1 is SGDLS and CDR2 YYNGEE. The CDR3 is made up of 16 amino acids. The DNA of the CDR3 is TGTGCCAGCAGCGCAGGGGCCAGGGAACGTAATTCACCCCTCCACTTT. Translated: CASSAGARERNSPLHF.

This clonotype occurred many times. V is TRBV5-1 and J is TRBJ1-1; D not certain. Deletions cut 1 base from V and 0 bases from J, with 13 bases between. The germline V gene has CDR1 SGHRS and CDR2 YFSETQ. The CDR3 runs to 16 residues. For the CDR3, the DNA is TGCGCCAGCAGCTTGTTGGGCCTAAATATGAACACTGAAGCTTTCTTT. Encoded protein: CASSLLGLNMNTEAFF.

J is TRBJ1-4 and V is TRBV4-2; D gene ambiguous. Between the trimmed V and J ends, which lost 3 bases and 3 bases, there was a span of 11 bases. Germline values: CDR1 LGHNA, CDR2 YNFKEQ. The CDR3 spans 15 residues. The DNA of the CDR3 is TGTGCCAGCAGCCACGAAAGACCGCCTAATGAAAAACTGTTTTTT. This codes for CASSHERPPNEKLFF.

This clonotype was observed many times. This chain links TRBV7-3 with TRBJ1-1; D not resolved. The CDR3 length is 13 residues. The germline V gene has CDR1 SGHTA and CDR2 FQGTGA. V lost 1 base to trimming and J lost 8 bases, with 11 bases between them. This CDR3 reads CASSLSGGSEAFF. In DNA form, the CDR3 reads TGTGCCAGCAGCTTAAGTGGAGGTTCGGAAGCTTTCTTT.

This clonotype appeared many times. The chain links TRBV6-1 to TRBJ1-2; no firm D call. Trimming shortened V by 6 bases and J by 2 bases, and 10 bases separated the two germline ends. The CDR3 totals 13 residues. Germline lookup yields CDR1 MNHNS and CDR2 SASEGT. In DNA, the CDR3 is TGTGCCAGCAGCCAGGAGGGAAACTATGGCTACACCTTC. The encoded protein is CASSQEGNYGYTF.

In the case of this clonotype: This may stem from a read error, because a much larger clone lies one nucleotide away. This chain links TRBV2 with TRBJ2-2, with a weak D call TRBD1 (5 bases). The CDR3 totals 14 residues. Germline V gene lookup returns CDR1 SNHLY and CDR2 FYNNEI. Trimming left V 5 bases short and J 7 bases short, with 14 bases between. The CDR3 region is CASSYQTAYGELFF. CDR3 coding DNA: TGTGCCAGCAGTTATCAGACAGCCTACGGGGAGCTGTTTTTT.